This T cell receptor (beta chain) was identified during a study of cytotoxic CD8 clonotypes in ibrutinib-treated CLL. The CDR3 contains 17 residues. The V and J ends lost 1 base and 10 bases respectively, with 20 bases between them. From germline, CDR1 is LGHNA and CDR2 YNFKEQ. TCRdb's copy holds only in-frame clones and misses some; the assay was immunoSEQ multiplex PCR. The sample lists some 10,000 clones; 79% were seen once. This receptor was obtained from a human donor with chronic lymphocytic leukemia. The source material was PBMCs, sampled at disease progression, from a patient treated with ibrutinib. The J gene is TRBJ1-6, the V gene TRBV4-2; D is uncertain. CDR3 bases: TGTGCCAGCAGCCAAGTTTTCCGCTCCCGGGAATCATCACCCCTCCACTTT. It yields the protein CASSQVFRSRESSPLHF.